One and the same sample provided the 21 T cell receptor beta chains below, sequenced in a study of early T cells in non-severe SARS-CoV-2 infection. Using its own MiXCR run on the 5' RACE reads, TCRdb lists one record per CDR3 protein. The table shows 70,000 or so distinct CDR3 sequences, with more than 9% occurring only once. The specimen sequenced was whole blood. These receptors all come from an adult who was a healthcare worker with PCR-confirmed SARS-CoV-2 infection or an uninfected control (not recorded which).

This clonotype was found a few times. The CDR3, as DNA: TGCGCCAGCAGCCCTCGGACAGCTTACAATGAGCAGTTCTTC. Its protein product is CASSPRTAYNEQFF. V gene TRBV4-1 combines with J gene TRBJ2-1, with D perhaps TRBD1 (6 bases). Germline V gives CDR1 MGHRA, CDR2 YSYEKL. The CDR3 length is 14 residues. V shed 4 bases and J shed 4 bases, with 11 bases lying between them.

This clonotype was counted at least ten times. This chain joins TRBV24-1 and TRBJ2-1; 8 nucleotides match TRBD2. The CDR3 is 17 residues long. Germline CDR1 and CDR2: KGHDR and SFDVKD. J gave up 7 bases and V 7 bases, and 17 bases lay outside the gene matches. The CDR3 is CATRAPGGSGRRNEQFF. For the CDR3, the DNA is TGTGCCACCAGGGCCCCGGGAGGGAGCGGGAGACGGAATGAGCAGTTCTTC.

At least ten counts were recorded for this clonotype. CDR3 region: CASTEAGTGGTEAFF. Written as DNA, the CDR3 is TGTGCCAGCACCGAAGCAGGGACAGGGGGCACTGAAGCTTTCTTT. The chain links TRBV28 to TRBJ1-1; 11 bases agree with TRBD1. This CDR3 is built from 15 residues. Germline values: CDR1 MDHEN, CDR2 SYDVKM. With 7 bases clipped from V and 4 bases from J, the junction kept 8 bases outside the gene matches.

V usage is TRBV25-1 and J usage is TRBJ2-7; no clear D gene. Germline V gene sequence: CDR1 MGHDK, CDR2 SYGVNS. V was clipped by 5 bases and J by 5 bases, with 4 bases between them. The CDR3 loop spans 10 amino acids. CDR3 coding DNA: TGTGCCAGCAGTTCAAACGAGCAGTACTTC. Translating gives CASSSNEQYF.

This clonotype was counted a few times. The V gene is TRBV3-1, the J gene TRBJ1-3; D might be TRBD1 (6 bases). This CDR3 has 14 amino acids. The germline V gene has CDR1 LGHDT and CDR2 YNNKEL (reference sequence). The V gene lost 3 bases and the J gene lost 2 bases, with 8 bases spanning the gap. This chain's CDR3 is CASSQNRAGNTIYF. The CDR3 nucleotides are TGTGCCAGCAGCCAGAACAGGGCTGGAAACACCATATATTTT.

This clonotype occurred many times. The V call is TRBV2, the J call TRBJ1-5; 10 bases match TRBD1. The CDR3 totals 18 residues. V lost 4 bases and J lost 3; bases outside the gene matches: 12. In germline, CDR1 is SNHLY, CDR2 FYNNEI. The CDR3 DNA reads as TGTGCCAGCAGTGTCCCGGGACAGGGGTCCTATCTCAATCAGCCCCAGCATTTT. Its protein is CASSVPGQGSYLNQPQHF.

This clonotype appeared many times. J is TRBJ2-1 and V is TRBV3-1; 8 bases fit TRBD2. Trimming at V came to 3 bases and at J to 9 bases, leaving 4 bases not matched to a gene. CDR3 length equals 13 residues. Looked up from germline, CDR1 is LGHDT and CDR2 is YNNKEL (reference sequence). CDR3 loop: CASSQTSEGEQFF. CDR3 nucleotides: TGTGCCAGCAGCCAGACTAGCGAGGGTGAGCAGTTCTTC.

J is TRBJ2-7 and V is TRBV7-9; a possible D gene is TRBD2 (5 bases). CDR3 length equals 14 residues. The V end lost 0 bases, the J end lost 3 bases, and 9 bases lay between the germline ends. CDR1 SEHNR and CDR2 FQNEAQ come from the germline V gene (reference sequence). CDR3 DNA sequence: TGTGCCAGCAGCTTAGCGCTTCGGGACTACGAGCAGTACTTC. Protein: CASSLALRDYEQYF.

On this clonotype: This may be a read error, as it is one base from a much larger clone. CDR3 amino acids: CASCQDQPKRSYEQYF. The CDR3 DNA is TGTGCCAGCTGCCAAGATCAGCCCAAAAGGTCCTACGAGCAGTACTTC. The chain employs TRBV3-1 and TRBJ2-7; D gene ambiguous. The germline CDR1 and CDR2 sequences are LGHDT and YNNKEL (reference sequence). The CDR3 totals 16 residues.

The chain employs TRBV28 and TRBJ2-4, with 7 bases matching TRBD2. This CDR3 contains 16 residues. The junction had 8 bases not matched to a gene; V was cut back by 4 bases and J by 2 bases. Germline-derived CDR1 and CDR2 are MDHEN and SYDVKM. CDR3 DNA: TGTGCCAGCAGTTGGGGAGGGGCGGTGTCCAAAAACATTCAGTACTTC. This translates into CASSWGGAVSKNIQYF.

This clonotype was found many times. The chain links TRBV3-1 to TRBJ2-1; D is possibly TRBD2 (6 bases). The ends were cut back, 0 bases at V and 7 bases at J, with 19 bases in the middle. The CDR3 extends over 17 amino acids. Germline V gives CDR1 LGHDT, CDR2 YNNKEL (reference sequence). The CDR3: CASSQEAGGGPGNEQFF. The CDR3 DNA is TGTGCCAGCAGCCAAGAGGCTGGCGGAGGGCCGGGAAATGAGCAGTTCTTC.

This clonotype was observed at least ten times. The chain has TRBV3-1 and TRBJ1-5; D not certain. CDR1 and CDR2 (germline): LGHDT, YNNKEL (reference sequence). The CDR3 spans 14 residues. Trimming cost V 1 base and J 6 bases, with 10 bases left between them. CDR3 sequence: CASSQALGGQPQHF. DNA for the CDR3: TGTGCCAGCAGCCAAGCGCTGGGCGGTCAGCCCCAGCATTTT.

This clonotype occurred once. A read error may be the cause here, since a much bigger clone is one base away. The V gene is TRBV20-1, the J gene TRBJ2-3; 8 nucleotides match TRBD2. Germline V gene data show CDR1 as DFQATT and CDR2 as SNEGSKA (reference sequence). The CDR3 length is 13 residues. V shed 3 bases, J shed 2 bases, and the junction held 1 base outside the gene matches. In nucleotides, the CDR3 is TGCAGTGCTAGTGGACTAGCCACAGATACGCAGTATTTT. The encoded protein is CSASGLATDTQYF.

This clonotype was seen at least ten times. This chain links TRBV4-1 with TRBJ2-1; 10 nucleotides agree with TRBD2. The CDR3 spans 16 residues. CDR1 is MGHRA and CDR2 is YSYEKL in the germline V gene. The J segment lost 3 bases and the V segment lost 3 bases, leaving 5 bases of the junction unmatched. Here the CDR3 DNA reads TGCGCCAGCAGCCAGCTAGCGGGAGCGGACTACAATGAGCAGTTCTTC. It encodes CASSQLAGADYNEQFF.

This clonotype was seen a few times. This chain joins TRBV29-1 and TRBJ2-7; 8 bases map to TRBD1. CDR3 size: 16 residues. Germline V gives CDR1 SQVTM, CDR2 ANQGSEA. The V segment lost 0 bases and the J segment 5 bases; nucleotides outside the gene matches: 12. Here the CDR3 DNA reads TGCAGCGTTGAAGATTGGCCCGGACAGGGTGGGCACGAGCAGTACTTC. Translation: CSVEDWPGQGGHEQYF.

This clonotype was recorded many times. The genes are TRBV20-1 and TRBJ2-1, with D tentatively TRBD2 (5 bases). In germline, CDR1 is DFQATT, CDR2 SNEGSKA (reference sequence). The CDR3 loop spans 10 amino acids. V lost 6 bases and J lost 6, with 6 bases in between. The CDR3 is CSATSNEQFF. In DNA, the CDR3 is TGCAGTGCCACTAGCAATGAGCAGTTCTTC.

This clonotype was recorded a few times. CDR3 in DNA: TGTGCCAGCAGCCCGGGCAGTGGCTTCGGCTACACCTTC. Translated, it gives CASSPGSGFGYTF. The rearrangement joins TRBV5-5 to TRBJ1-2; D is unresolved. This CDR3 contains 13 residues. Germline-derived CDR1 and CDR2 are SGHKS and YYEKEE (reference sequence). V was shortened by 4 bases and J by 8 bases, with 15 bases between the two germline ends.

This clonotype was observed many times. V and J are TRBV28 and TRBJ2-6; D perhaps matches TRBD1 (5 bases). The germline gives CDR1 MDHEN, CDR2 SYDVKM. V gave up 5 bases and J gave up 0 bases, with 8 bases separating them. The CDR3 has 15 residues. The CDR3: CASSPDSSGANVLTF. CDR3 coding DNA: TGTGCCAGCAGTCCAGACAGCTCTGGGGCCAACGTCCTGACTTTC.

The genes are TRBV12-3 or TRBV12-4 and TRBJ2-7; 15 bases map to TRBD2. The CDR3 spans 16 residues. The V and J ends lost 6 bases and 9 bases, in that order; junction bases with no gene match: 12. Written as DNA, the CDR3 is TGTGCCAGCAGCCCCCCGGGACTAGCGGGAGGCGGGGTGCAGTACTTC. Amino acids: CASSPPGLAGGGVQYF.

This chain connects TRBV30 to TRBJ1-5; 7 bases align to TRBD1. Trimming removed 0 bases from V and 4 bases from J; junction bases left unmatched: 0. The CDR3 is 13 amino acids. Germline V gene sequence: CDR1 GTSNPN, CDR2 SVGIG (reference sequence). CDR3 residues: CAWSVQGNQPQHF. DNA of the CDR3: TGTGCCTGGAGTGTACAGGGGAATCAGCCCCAGCATTTT.

At least ten counts were recorded for this clonotype. The rearrangement uses TRBV7-2 and TRBJ1-1, with D unclear. V was shortened by 1 base and J by 4 bases, with 10 bases between the two germline ends. The CDR3 runs 14 residues. The germline gives CDR1 SGHTA, CDR2 FQGNSA. Here the CDR3 DNA reads TGTGCCAGCAGCTTAGGGGCAGTGGGCACTGAAGCTTTCTTT. Translation: CASSLGAVGTEAFF.